This entry lists 24 T cell receptor beta chains sequenced from one sample in a study of control samples from healthy donors and cancer patients. Measured with immunoSEQ multiplex PCR; TCRdb has only the in-frame clones, and not every one. The sample comprises 170,000 or so clones, approximately 93% of which are singletons, and about 8.5% rests with the top ten. Sequenced: blood. These receptors came from a woman aged 40 to 49 in good health.

The V gene is TRBV6-2 or TRBV6-3, the J gene TRBJ1-2, with 9 bases aligning to TRBD1. After removal of 0 bases from V and 5 bases from J, the junction contained 4 bases not matched to a gene. The CDR3 runs 15 residues. Looked up from germline, CDR1 is MNHEY and CDR2 is SVGEGT. DNA of the CDR3: TGTGCCAGCAGTTACTCCACAGGGGGCACTTATGGCTACACCTTC. Translated, it gives CASSYSTGGTYGYTF.

The chain couples TRBV27 to TRBJ2-5, with D possibly TRBD2 on 5 matching bases. The CDR3 runs 14 residues. Germline V lookup: CDR1 MNHEY, CDR2 SMNVEV (reference sequence). The ends were cut back, 6 bases at V and 1 base at J, with 12 bases in the middle. The CDR3 region is CASSPRGSQETQYF. The CDR3 bases are TGTGCCAGCAGCCCACGGGGTAGCCAAGAGACCCAGTACTTC.

This chain connects TRBV19 to TRBJ1-1; TRBD1 agrees at 8 bases. V gave up 1 base and J gave up 8 bases; unmatched junction bases: 3. This CDR3 is 13 amino acids long. Looked up from germline, CDR1 is LNHDA and CDR2 is SQIVND (reference sequence). Here the CDR3 DNA reads TGTGCCAGTAGTATAGTCGGACAGGGAGAAGCTTTCTTT. Translation gives CASSIVGQGEAFF.

V usage is TRBV7-6 and J usage is TRBJ2-7; 9 bases are a match to TRBD1. The CDR3 is 18 amino acids. Germline V lookup: CDR1 SGHVS, CDR2 FNYEAQ. V shed 1 base, J shed 2 bases, and the junction held 12 bases outside the gene matches. The CDR3 is CASSLVRPGTGNPYEQYF. CDR3 nucleotides: TGTGCCAGCAGCTTAGTAAGGCCGGGGACAGGGAACCCCTACGAGCAGTACTTC.

The V and J genes are TRBV6-5 and TRBJ2-5; 9 bases line up with TRBD1. Germline loops: CDR1 MNHEY, CDR2 SVGAGI. CDR3 size: 14 residues. With 6 bases clipped from V and 4 bases from J, the junction kept 6 bases outside the gene matches. The CDR3 is CASRPGTGRETQYF. The CDR3 DNA follows: TGTGCCAGCAGGCCCGGGACAGGGAGAGAGACCCAGTACTTC.

The J gene is TRBJ1-1, the V gene TRBV7-9; D is perhaps TRBD1 (6 bases). The germline V and J ends were trimmed by 5 bases and 7 bases, with 14 bases remaining between them. CDR3 size: 13 residues. Germline loops: CDR1 SEHNR, CDR2 FQNEAQ (reference sequence). The CDR3 is CASSPRTVFEAFF. Written as DNA, the CDR3 is TGTGCCAGCAGCCCCCGGACAGTTTTTGAAGCTTTCTTT.

This rearrangement joins TRBV6-5 to TRBJ2-1; D remains unclear. Germline V CDR1 and CDR2: MNHEY, SVGAGI. V shed 6 bases and J shed 3 bases, with 9 bases lying between them. This CDR3 region has 13 residues. The CDR3 spells CASRAENYNEQFF. The CDR3 DNA reads TGTGCCAGCAGAGCTGAGAACTACAATGAGCAGTTCTTC.

This chain uses TRBV5-1 with TRBJ2-7; tentative D call: TRBD2 (6 bases). The CDR3 contains 13 residues. Trimming pared 6 bases from V and 5 bases from J, leaving 15 bases between. Germline CDR1 SGHRS, CDR2 YFSETQ. The CDR3 bases are TGCGCCAGCATCAGTGAGGGCGGGAACGAGCAGTACTTC. Translating gives CASISEGGNEQYF.

V and J are TRBV6-2 or TRBV6-3 and TRBJ1-5; tentatively, D is TRBD1 (5 bases). This CDR3 spans 17 amino acids. V lost 2 bases to trimming and J lost 0 bases, with 14 bases between them. The germline V gene encodes CDR1 MNHEY and CDR2 SVGEGT. The CDR3 is CASSYGFGQGSNQPQHF. DNA of the CDR3: TGTGCCAGCAGTTACGGCTTTGGGCAGGGTAGCAATCAGCCCCAGCATTTT.

The chain carries TRBV7-9 and TRBJ1-6; D possibly corresponds to TRBD1 (6 bases). V was pared by 1 base and J by 0 bases, with 10 bases between. Looked up from germline, CDR1 is SEHNR and CDR2 is FQNEAQ (reference sequence). This CDR3 region has 17 residues. The CDR3 spells CASSLEGGGSYNSPLHF. The CDR3 DNA follows: TGTGCCAGCAGCTTAGAGGGAGGGGGCTCCTATAATTCACCCCTCCACTTT.

This chain links TRBV5-6 with TRBJ1-6; D is unresolved. Trimming left V 3 bases short and J 8 bases short, with 12 bases between. The germline gives CDR1 SGHDT, CDR2 YYEEEE. This CDR3 has 14 amino acids. The CDR3 sequence is CASSYGGSYSPLHF. CDR3 nucleotide sequence: TGTGCCAGCAGCTACGGAGGATCCTATTCACCCCTCCACTTT.

The rearrangement uses TRBV24-1 and TRBJ2-1; either TRBD1 or TRBD2 may supply D (5 bases each). Germline-derived CDR1 and CDR2 are KGHDR and SFDVKD. The V end lost 3 bases, the J end lost 8 bases, and 13 bases lay between the germline ends. The CDR3 spans 14 residues. CDR3 protein: CATSDPLGPYEQFF. CDR3 coding DNA: TGTGCCACCAGTGATCCCCTGGGACCTTATGAGCAGTTCTTC.

This rearrangement joins TRBV7-9 to TRBJ1-3, with TRBD1 as a possible D gene (6 bases). V lost 2 bases to trimming and J lost 1 base, with 18 bases between them. This CDR3 spans 18 amino acids. Looked up from germline, CDR1 is SEHNR and CDR2 is FQNEAQ (reference sequence). CDR3 sequence reads: CASSLKQGDRISGNTIYF. The CDR3 nucleotides read TGTGCCAGCAGCTTAAAACAGGGAGACCGGATTTCTGGAAACACCATATATTTT.

The chain couples TRBV7-2 to TRBJ1-2; TRBD1 matches 7 bases. V was pared by 0 bases and J by 9 bases, with 13 bases of the junction left unmatched. This CDR3 spans 16 amino acids. The V gene's germline CDR1 is SGHTA and CDR2 FQGNSA. For the CDR3, the DNA is TGTGCCAGCAGCTTAGCGTGGGCAGGGGGGCCCGTGAGCTACACCTTC. It specifies CASSLAWAGGPVSYTF.

The chain is built from TRBV6-5 and TRBJ1-4; D possibly corresponds to TRBD1 (5 bases). CDR3 size: 15 residues. Trimming took 1 base from V and 10 from J, leaving 16 bases between them. Germline CDR1 reads MNHEY; CDR2 reads SVGAGI. The CDR3 protein is CASSYYGDDRAKLFF. In DNA form, the CDR3 reads TGTGCCAGCAGTTACTATGGGGACGATAGGGCAAAACTGTTTTTT.

The V gene is TRBV4-3, the J gene TRBJ1-2, with D perhaps matching TRBD1 (6 bases). The germline V gene encodes CDR1 LGHNA and CDR2 YSLEER. V shed 0 bases and J shed 4 bases, with 18 bases lying between them. The CDR3 has 17 amino acids. CDR3 DNA: TGCGCCAGCAGCCAAGATTTTGAGGGGGTGAGGGGCTATGGCTACACCTTC. It encodes CASSQDFEGVRGYGYTF.

V is TRBV6-4 and J is TRBJ2-1, with D perhaps matching TRBD1 or TRBD2 (5 bases each). Germline CDR1 MRHNA, CDR2 SNTAGT. The CDR3 is 16 residues long. Trimming left V 4 bases short and J 0 bases short, with 13 bases between. CDR3 region: CASSVLAGSSYNEQFF. CDR3 in DNA: TGTGCCAGCAGTGTCTTAGCAGGGAGCTCCTACAATGAGCAGTTCTTC.

V usage is TRBV5-1 and J usage is TRBJ1-1; D might be TRBD1 (6 bases). This CDR3 is 14 amino acids long. Germline V gene data show CDR1 as SGHRS and CDR2 as YFSETQ. V shed 2 bases and J shed 0 bases, with 8 bases lying between them. In nucleotides, the CDR3 is TGCGCCAGCAGCTTCGGGGGCATGAACACTGAAGCTTTCTTT. Protein: CASSFGGMNTEAFF.

The V and J genes are TRBV19 and TRBJ2-2, with TRBD1 matching 9 bases. CDR3 length equals 14 residues. Per the germline V gene, CDR1 is LNHDA and CDR2 is SQIVND (reference sequence). V shed 6 bases, J shed 6 bases, and the junction held 5 bases outside the gene matches. The CDR3 spells CASRRDREAGELFF. DNA of the CDR3: TGTGCCAGTAGGCGGGACAGGGAGGCCGGGGAGCTGTTTTTT.

With regard to this clone: Distinct nucleotide sequences in the sample also encode this CDR3. The chain links TRBV5-1 to TRBJ2-2; TRBD1 is a possible D gene (5 bases). Germline V lookup: CDR1 SGHRS, CDR2 YFSETQ. CDR3 length: 13 residues. Between the trimmed V and J ends, which lost 4 bases and 5 bases, there was a span of 9 bases. The CDR3 DNA sequence: TGCGCCAGCAGCCCGTCAGGGACCGGGGAGCTGTTTTTT. It yields the protein CASSPSGTGELFF.

V gene TRBV7-2 combines with J gene TRBJ1-1, with D unclear. The germline CDR1 and CDR2 sequences are SGHTA and FQGNSA. The ends were cut back, 1 base at V and 4 bases at J, with 13 bases in the middle. The CDR3 extends over 15 amino acids. The CDR3 nucleotides are TGTGCCAGCAGCTTAGATGGTCCCCTCAGCACTGAAGCTTTCTTT. Residues: CASSLDGPLSTEAFF.

V and J are TRBV29-1 and TRBJ1-2; D is uncertain. The CDR3 extends over 11 amino acids. The germline V and J ends were trimmed by 5 bases and 7 bases, with 11 bases remaining between them. Germline CDR1 and CDR2: SQVTM and ANQGSEA. The CDR3 is CSVSSDVGYTF. In DNA, the CDR3 is TGCAGCGTTAGTTCAGACGTTGGCTACACCTTC.

V is TRBV5-1 and J is TRBJ2-1; D is uncertain. In germline, CDR1 is SGHRS, CDR2 YFSETQ. The V end was cut by 4 bases, the J end by 1 base, with 6 bases between. This CDR3 has 13 residues. In nucleotides, the CDR3 is TGCGCCAGCAGCGCCGGATCCTACAATGAGCAGTTCTTC. Translation gives CASSAGSYNEQFF. Looking up the rest from reference TRBV5-1 and TRBJ2-1 gives the full variable domain: KAGVTQTPRYLIKTRGQQVTLSCSPISGHRSVSWYQQTPGQGLQFLFEYFSETQRNKGNFPGRFSGRQFSNSRSEMNVSTLELGDSALYLCASSAGSYNEQFFGPGTRLTVL.

Details on this clone: Other DNA sequences in this sample translate to the same CDR3. The V and J genes are TRBV6-5 and TRBJ2-3, with D unresolved. Germline-derived CDR1 and CDR2 are MNHEY and SVGAGI. V lost 0 bases and J lost 8, with 15 bases in between. This CDR3 is 15 amino acids long. In DNA form, the CDR3 reads TGTGCCAGCAGTTACTCTAATTTCGAAAAGGGTACGCAGTATTTT. The encoded protein is CASSYSNFEKGTQYF.